This T cell receptor (beta chain) was profiled in a study of blood T cell repertoires in COVID-19. In the study overall: Sites across the United States, Italy and Spain contributed samples from acute and convalescent COVID-19.

V lost 7 bases and J lost 4; bases outside the gene matches: 11. The CDR3 has 16 residues. CDR1 is SEHNR and CDR2 is FQNEAQ in the germline V gene (reference sequence). Method: immunoSEQ multiplex PCR; TCRdb's copy keeps in-frame clones and lacks some. This table has a few hundred thousand clones, roughly 90% appearing once. Sequenced input: PBMCs or T cells enriched from blood (not recorded which). The chain couples TRBV7-9 to TRBJ2-7, with 12 bases identical to TRBD2. This clonotype was sampled from a woman in her thirties or forties who had recovered from COVID-19. CDR3 residues: CASTTVASGRAYEQYF. The CDR3 bases are TGTGCCAGCACCACAGTGGCTAGCGGGAGGGCTTACGAGCAGTACTTC.